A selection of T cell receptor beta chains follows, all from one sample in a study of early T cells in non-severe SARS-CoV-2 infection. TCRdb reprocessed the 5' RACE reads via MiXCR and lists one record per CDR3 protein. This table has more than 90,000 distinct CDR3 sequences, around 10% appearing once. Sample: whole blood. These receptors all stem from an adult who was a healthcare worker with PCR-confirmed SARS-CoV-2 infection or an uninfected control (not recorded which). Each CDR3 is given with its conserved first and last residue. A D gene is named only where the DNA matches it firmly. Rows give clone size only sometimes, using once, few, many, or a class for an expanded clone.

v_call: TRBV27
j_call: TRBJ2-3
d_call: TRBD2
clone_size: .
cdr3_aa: CASSPYLTSGSTDTQYF
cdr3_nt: TGTGCCAGCAGTCCTTACTTAACTAGCGGGAGCACAGATACGCAGTATTTT

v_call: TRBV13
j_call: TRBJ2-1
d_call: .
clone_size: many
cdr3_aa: CASSPMGGNNEQFF
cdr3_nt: TGTGCCAGCAGCCCGATGGGCGGTAACAATGAGCAGTTCTTC

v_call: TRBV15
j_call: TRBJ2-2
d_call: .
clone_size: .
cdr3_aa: CATSRDSVTGELFF
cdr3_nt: TGTGCCACCAGCAGAGACTCGGTCACCGGGGAGCTGTTTTTT

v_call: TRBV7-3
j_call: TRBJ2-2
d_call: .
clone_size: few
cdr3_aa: CASSLISESGELFF
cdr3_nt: TGTGCCAGCAGCTTAATCTCAGAGTCCGGGGAGCTGTTTTTT

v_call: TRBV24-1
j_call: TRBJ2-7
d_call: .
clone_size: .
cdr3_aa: CATSDYYEQYF
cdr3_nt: TGTGCCACCAGTGATTACTACGAGCAGTACTTC

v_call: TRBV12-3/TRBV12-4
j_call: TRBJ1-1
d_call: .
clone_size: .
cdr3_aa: CASSPRHQNTEAFF
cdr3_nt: TGTGCCAGCAGTCCGAGACACCAAAACACTGAAGCTTTCTTT

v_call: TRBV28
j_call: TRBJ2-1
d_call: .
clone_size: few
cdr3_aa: CASSFVGDHEQFF
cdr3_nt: TGTGCCAGCAGTTTTGTGGGAGACCATGAGCAGTTCTTC

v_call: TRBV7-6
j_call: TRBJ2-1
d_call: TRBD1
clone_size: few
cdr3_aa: CASSPTDRGSEQFF
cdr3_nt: TGTGCCAGCAGCCCAACAGACAGGGGGAGTGAGCAGTTCTTC

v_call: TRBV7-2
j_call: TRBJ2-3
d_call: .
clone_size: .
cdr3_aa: CASSSALGPFVTQYF
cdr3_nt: TGTGCCAGCAGCTCAGCTCTCGGACCTTTCGTTACGCAGTATTTT

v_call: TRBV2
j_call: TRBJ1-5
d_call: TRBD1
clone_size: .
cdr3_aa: CASSGQPTGAYHF
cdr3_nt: TGTGCCAGCAGCGGGCAACCGACAGGGGCCTACCATTTT

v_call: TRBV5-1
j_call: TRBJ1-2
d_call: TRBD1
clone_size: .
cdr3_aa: CASSLTGSPGYTF
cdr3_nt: TGCGCCAGCAGCCTGACAGGGTCACCCGGCTACACCTTC

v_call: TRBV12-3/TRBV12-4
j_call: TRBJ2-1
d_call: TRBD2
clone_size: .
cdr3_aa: CASSLSPLRGENEQFF
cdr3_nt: TGTGCCAGCAGTTTAAGTCCCCTGCGGGGGGAAAATGAGCAGTTCTTC

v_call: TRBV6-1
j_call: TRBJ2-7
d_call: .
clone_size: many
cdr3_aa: CATGTISYEQYF
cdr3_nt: TGTGCCACCGGAACCATCTCCTACGAGCAGTACTTC

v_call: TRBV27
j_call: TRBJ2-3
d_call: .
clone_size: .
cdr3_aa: CASSWGHADTQYF
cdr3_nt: TGTGCCAGCAGTTGGGGTCACGCAGATACGCAGTATTTT

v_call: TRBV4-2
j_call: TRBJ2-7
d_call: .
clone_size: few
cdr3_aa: CASSPERAQPPYEQYF
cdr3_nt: TGTGCCAGCAGCCCTGAGCGGGCCCAGCCGCCCTACGAGCAGTACTTC